The clone carrying this T cell receptor (beta chain) was seen only once. Time point described: baseline, week 1 (first vaccination visit). Treatment defined: pre-vaccination baseline after standard-of-care therapy. The data belong to a study of a mutant IDH1 vaccine in newly diagnosed glioma. The CDR3 runs 15 residues. With 2 bases clipped from V and 7 bases from J, the junction kept 3 bases outside the gene matches. CDR1 and CDR2 (germline): MGHRA, YSYEKL. Generated by immunoSEQ multiplex PCR, the TCRdb table keeps only in-frame clones and is missing some. The sample consists of 50,000 or so clones, around 86% of them appearing once.

The receptor's source is a man aged 35 to 55 with glioma. This sequence joins TRBV4-1 and TRBJ2-1, with 12 positions matching TRBD2. Sequenced here: PBMCs, sampled from a glioma patient treated with radiotherapy, temozolomide or both. CDR3 in amino acids: CASSQLAGGRNEQFF. The CDR3 DNA sequence: TGCGCCAGCAGCCAACTAGCGGGAGGGAGGAATGAGCAGTTCTTC.